This T cell receptor (beta chain) was obtained from a study of response to subunit inactivated influenza vaccine. This clonotype was picked up one time. Trimming cost V 3 bases and J 2 bases; bases outside gene matches: 5. This CDR3 has 15 amino acids. Looked up from germline, CDR1 is SGHTA and CDR2 is FQGNSA. TCRdb recomputed calls from the RT-PCR reads with MiXCR, one row per CDR3 protein. The sample records about 300,000 distinct CDR3 sequences, 20% to 25% being singletons. This sequence originates from a man between 50 and 75 years old who received an inactivated influenza vaccine. The chain combines TRBV7-2 with TRBJ2-7; the match to TRBD2 covers 9 bases. The sequenced sample was PBMCs from blood, obtained about 20 months after vaccination. In DNA, the CDR3 is TGTGCCAGCAGCTTTTATAGACTAGCGGCCTACGAGCAGTACTTC. This gives the protein CASSFYRLAAYEQYF. The full variable domain, in which reference TRBV7-2 and TRBJ2-7 provide the parts outside the CDR3, is GAGVSQSPSNKVTEKGKDVELRCDPISGHTALYWYRQSLGQGLEFLIYFQGNSAPDKSGLPSDRFSAERTGGSVSTLTIQRTQQEDSAVYLCASSFYRLAAYEQYFGPGTRLTVT.